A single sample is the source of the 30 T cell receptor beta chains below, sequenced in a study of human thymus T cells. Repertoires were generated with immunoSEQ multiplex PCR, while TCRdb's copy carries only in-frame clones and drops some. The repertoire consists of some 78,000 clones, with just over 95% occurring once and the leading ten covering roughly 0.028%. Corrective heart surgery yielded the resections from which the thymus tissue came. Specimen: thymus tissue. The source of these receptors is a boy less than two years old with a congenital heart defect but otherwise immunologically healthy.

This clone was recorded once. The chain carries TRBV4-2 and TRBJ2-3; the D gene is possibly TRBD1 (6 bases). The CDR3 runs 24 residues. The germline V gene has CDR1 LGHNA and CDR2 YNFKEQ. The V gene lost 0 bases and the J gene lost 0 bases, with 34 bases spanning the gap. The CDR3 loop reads CASSQDYRGSGPRARSASTDTQYF. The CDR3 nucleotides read TGTGCCAGCAGCCAAGATTATAGGGGGAGCGGCCCCAGGGCCCGGTCGGCTAGCACAGATACGCAGTATTTT.

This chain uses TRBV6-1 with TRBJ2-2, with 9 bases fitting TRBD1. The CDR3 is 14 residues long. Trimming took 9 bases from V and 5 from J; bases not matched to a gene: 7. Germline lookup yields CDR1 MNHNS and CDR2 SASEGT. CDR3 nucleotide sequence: TGTGCCAGTTCTCCGGGACAGGGAACCGGGGAGCTGTTTTTT. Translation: CASSPGQGTGELFF.

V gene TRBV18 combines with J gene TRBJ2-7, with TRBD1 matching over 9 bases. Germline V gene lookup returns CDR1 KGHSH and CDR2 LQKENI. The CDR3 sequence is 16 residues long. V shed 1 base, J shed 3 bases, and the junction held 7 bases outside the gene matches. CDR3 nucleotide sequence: TGTGCCAGCTCACCACGACGGGACAGGGAGGACTACGAGCAGTACTTC. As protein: CASSPRRDREDYEQYF. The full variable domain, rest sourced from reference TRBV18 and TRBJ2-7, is NAGVMQNPRHLVRRRGQEARLRCSPMKGHSHVYWYRQLPEEGLKFMVYLQKENIIDESGMPKERFSAEFPKEGPSILRIQQVVRGDSAAYFCASSPRRDREDYEQYFGPGTRLTVT.

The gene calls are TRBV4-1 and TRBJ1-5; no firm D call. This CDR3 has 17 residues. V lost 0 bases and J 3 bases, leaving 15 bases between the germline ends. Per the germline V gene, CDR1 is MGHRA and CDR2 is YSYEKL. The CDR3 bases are TGCGCCAGCAGCCAAGAAAGAAGGGAAGAGGACAATCAGCCCCAGCATTTT. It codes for CASSQERREEDNQPQHF.

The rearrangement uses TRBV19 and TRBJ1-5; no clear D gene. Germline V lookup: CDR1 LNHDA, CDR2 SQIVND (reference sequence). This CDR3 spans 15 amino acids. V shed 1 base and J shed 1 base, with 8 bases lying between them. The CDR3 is CASSIVSGSNQPQHF. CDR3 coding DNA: TGTGCCAGTAGTATAGTTTCGGGGAGCAATCAGCCCCAGCATTTT.

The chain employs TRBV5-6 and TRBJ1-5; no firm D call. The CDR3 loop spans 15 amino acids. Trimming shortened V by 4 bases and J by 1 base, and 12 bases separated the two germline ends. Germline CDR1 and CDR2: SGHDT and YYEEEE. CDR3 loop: CASSVWQPSNQPQHF. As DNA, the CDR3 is TGTGCCAGCAGCGTTTGGCAGCCGAGCAATCAGCCCCAGCATTTT.

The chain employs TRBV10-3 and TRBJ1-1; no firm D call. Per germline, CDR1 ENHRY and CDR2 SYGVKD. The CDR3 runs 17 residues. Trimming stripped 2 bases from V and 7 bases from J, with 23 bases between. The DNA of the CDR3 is TGTGCCATCAGTGAGCTACATAAGGACGAGGAGGCAAGTGAAGCTTTCTTT. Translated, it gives CAISELHKDEEASEAFF.

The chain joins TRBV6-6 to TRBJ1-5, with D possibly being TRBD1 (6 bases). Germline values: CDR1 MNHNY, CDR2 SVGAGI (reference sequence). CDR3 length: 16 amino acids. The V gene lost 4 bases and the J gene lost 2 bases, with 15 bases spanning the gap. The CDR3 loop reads CASSSYDRRGNQPQHF. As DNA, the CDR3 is TGTGCCAGCAGTTCCTATGACAGGAGGGGCAATCAGCCCCAGCATTTT.

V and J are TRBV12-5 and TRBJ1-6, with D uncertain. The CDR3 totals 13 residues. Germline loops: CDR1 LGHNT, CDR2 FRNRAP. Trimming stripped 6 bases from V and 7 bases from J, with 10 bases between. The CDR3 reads CASGPDPNSPLHF. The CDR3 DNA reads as TGTGCTAGTGGCCCCGACCCGAATTCACCCCTCCACTTT.

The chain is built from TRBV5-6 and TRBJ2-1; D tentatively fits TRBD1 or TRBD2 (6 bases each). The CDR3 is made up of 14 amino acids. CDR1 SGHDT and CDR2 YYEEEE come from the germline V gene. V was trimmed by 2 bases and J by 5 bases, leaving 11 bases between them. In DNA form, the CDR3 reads TGTGCCAGCAGCTTCGGGGGCGTGAACAATGAGCAGTTCTTC. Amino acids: CASSFGGVNNEQFF.

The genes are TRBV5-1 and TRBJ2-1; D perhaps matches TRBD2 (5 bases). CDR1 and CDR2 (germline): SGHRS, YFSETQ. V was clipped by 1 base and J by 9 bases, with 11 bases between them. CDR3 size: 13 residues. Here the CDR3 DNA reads TGCGCCAGCAGCTTGACGTCAGGAGGTGAGCAGTTCTTC. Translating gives CASSLTSGGEQFF.

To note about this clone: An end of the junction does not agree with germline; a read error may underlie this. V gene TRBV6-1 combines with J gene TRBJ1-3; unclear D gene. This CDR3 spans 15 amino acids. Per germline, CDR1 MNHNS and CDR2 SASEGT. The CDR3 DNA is TGTGCCAGCAGTCAAGCACAGTACTCTGGAAACACCATATATTTT. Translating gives CASSQAQYSGNTIYF.

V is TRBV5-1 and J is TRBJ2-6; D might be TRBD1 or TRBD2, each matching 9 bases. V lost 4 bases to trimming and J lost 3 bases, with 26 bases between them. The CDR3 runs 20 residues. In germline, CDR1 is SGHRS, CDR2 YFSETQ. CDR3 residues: CASSPRDRVAGEDGANVLTF. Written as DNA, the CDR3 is TGCGCCAGCAGCCCGAGGGACAGGGTAGCGGGAGAGGATGGGGCCAACGTCCTGACTTTC.

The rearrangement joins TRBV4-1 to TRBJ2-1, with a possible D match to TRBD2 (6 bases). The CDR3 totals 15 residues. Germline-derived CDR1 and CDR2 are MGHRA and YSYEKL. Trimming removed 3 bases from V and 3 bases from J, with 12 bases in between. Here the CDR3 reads CASSHVRGSYNEQFF. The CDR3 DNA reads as TGCGCCAGCAGCCACGTTCGGGGGAGCTACAATGAGCAGTTCTTC.

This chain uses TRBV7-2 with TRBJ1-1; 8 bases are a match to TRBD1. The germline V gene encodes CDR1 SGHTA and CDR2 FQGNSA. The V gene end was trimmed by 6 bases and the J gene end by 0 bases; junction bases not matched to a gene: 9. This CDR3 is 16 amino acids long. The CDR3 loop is CASRPGQGLMNTEAFF. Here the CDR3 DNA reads TGTGCCAGCAGACCTGGACAGGGCCTCATGAACACTGAAGCTTTCTTT.

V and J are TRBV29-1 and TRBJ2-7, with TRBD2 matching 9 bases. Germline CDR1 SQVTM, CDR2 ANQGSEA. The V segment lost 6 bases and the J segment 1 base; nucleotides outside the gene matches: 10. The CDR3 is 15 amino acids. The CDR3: CSVYHTSGPSYEQYF. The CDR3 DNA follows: TGCAGCGTATACCACACTAGCGGGCCGTCCTACGAGCAGTACTTC.

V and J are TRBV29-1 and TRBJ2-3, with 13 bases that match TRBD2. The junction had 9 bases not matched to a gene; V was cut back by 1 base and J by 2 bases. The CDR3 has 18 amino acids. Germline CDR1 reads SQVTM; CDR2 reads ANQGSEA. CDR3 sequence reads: CSVEGVPGTSGITDTQYF. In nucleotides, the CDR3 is TGCAGCGTTGAAGGCGTGCCCGGGACTAGCGGGATCACAGATACGCAGTATTTT.

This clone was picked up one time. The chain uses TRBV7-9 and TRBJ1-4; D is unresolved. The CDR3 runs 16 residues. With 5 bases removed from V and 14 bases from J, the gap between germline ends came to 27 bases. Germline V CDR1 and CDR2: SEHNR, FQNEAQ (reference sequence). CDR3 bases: TGTGCCAGCAGCCCATCGGTAGTGGGCCCTTCGGAATGGCTGTTTTTT. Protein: CASSPSVVGPSEWLFF.

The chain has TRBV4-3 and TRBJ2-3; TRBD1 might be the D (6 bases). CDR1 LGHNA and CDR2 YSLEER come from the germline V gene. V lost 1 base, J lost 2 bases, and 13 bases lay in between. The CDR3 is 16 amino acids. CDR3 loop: CASSQATGNLTDTQYF. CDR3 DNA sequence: TGCGCCAGCAGCCAAGCCACAGGGAACCTCACAGATACGCAGTATTTT.

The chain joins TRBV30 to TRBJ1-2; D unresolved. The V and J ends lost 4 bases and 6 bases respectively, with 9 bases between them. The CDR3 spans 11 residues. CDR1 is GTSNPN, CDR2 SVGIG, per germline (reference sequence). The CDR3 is CAWTGLHGYTF. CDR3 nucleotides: TGTGCCTGGACGGGTTTACATGGCTACACCTTC.

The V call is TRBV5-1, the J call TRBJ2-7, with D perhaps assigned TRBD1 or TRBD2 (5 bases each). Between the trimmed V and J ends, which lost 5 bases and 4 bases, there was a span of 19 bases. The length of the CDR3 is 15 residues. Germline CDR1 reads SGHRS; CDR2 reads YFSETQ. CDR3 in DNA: TGCGCCAGCAGATCCAACCGGGACGGAGCTTACGAGCAGTACTTC. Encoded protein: CASRSNRDGAYEQYF.

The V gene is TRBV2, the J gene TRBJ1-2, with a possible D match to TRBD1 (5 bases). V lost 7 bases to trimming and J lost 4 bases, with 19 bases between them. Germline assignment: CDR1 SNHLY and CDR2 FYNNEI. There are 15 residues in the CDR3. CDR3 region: CASKAGEGSSYGYTF. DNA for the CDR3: TGTGCCAGCAAGGCCGGGGAGGGGTCAAGCTATGGCTACACCTTC. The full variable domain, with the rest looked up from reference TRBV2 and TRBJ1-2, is EPEVTQTPSHQVTQMGQEVILRCVPISNHLYFYWYRQILGQKVEFLVSFYNNEISEKSEIFDDQFSVERPDGSNFTLKIRSTKLEDSAMYFCASKAGEGSSYGYTFGSGTRLTVV.

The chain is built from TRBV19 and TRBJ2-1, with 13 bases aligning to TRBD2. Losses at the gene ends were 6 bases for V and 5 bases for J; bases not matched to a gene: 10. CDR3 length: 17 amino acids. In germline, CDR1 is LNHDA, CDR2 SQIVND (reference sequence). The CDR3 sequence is CASSRPGTSGIHNEQFF. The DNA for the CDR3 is TGTGCCAGTAGCCGTCCCGGGACTAGCGGGATTCACAATGAGCAGTTCTTC. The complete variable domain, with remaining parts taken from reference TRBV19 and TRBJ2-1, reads DGGITQSPKYLFRKEGQNVTLSCEQNLNHDAMYWYRQDPGQGLRLIYYSQIVNDFQKGDIAEGYSVSREKKESFPLTVTSAQKNPTAFYLCASSRPGTSGIHNEQFFGPGTRLTVL.

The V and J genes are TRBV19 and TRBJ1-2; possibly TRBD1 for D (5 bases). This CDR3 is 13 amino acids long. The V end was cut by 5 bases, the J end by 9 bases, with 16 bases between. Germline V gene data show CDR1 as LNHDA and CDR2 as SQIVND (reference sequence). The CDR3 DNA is TGTGCCAGTAGTTCCCAATTCACAGGTTGCTACACCTTC. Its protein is CASSSQFTGCYTF.

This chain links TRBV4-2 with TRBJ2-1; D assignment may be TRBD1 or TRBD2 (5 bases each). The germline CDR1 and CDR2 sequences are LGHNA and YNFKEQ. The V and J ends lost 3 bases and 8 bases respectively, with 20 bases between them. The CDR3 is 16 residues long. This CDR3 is CASSHFWDPLPDEQFF. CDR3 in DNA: TGTGCCAGCAGCCACTTTTGGGACCCCCTCCCAGATGAGCAGTTCTTC.

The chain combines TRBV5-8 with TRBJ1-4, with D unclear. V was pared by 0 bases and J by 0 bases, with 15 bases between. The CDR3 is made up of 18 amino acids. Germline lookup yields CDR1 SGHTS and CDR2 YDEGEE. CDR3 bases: TGTGCCAGCAGCTTGGCAGCAGAGAGCATTGCAACTAATGAAAAACTGTTTTTT. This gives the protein CASSLAAESIATNEKLFF.

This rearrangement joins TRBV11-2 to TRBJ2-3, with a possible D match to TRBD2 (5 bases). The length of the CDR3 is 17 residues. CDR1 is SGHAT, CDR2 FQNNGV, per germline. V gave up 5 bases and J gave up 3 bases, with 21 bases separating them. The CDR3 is CASSPSAPGKRTDTQYF. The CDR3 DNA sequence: TGTGCCAGCAGCCCCTCGGCCCCCGGGAAGAGGACAGATACGCAGTATTTT.

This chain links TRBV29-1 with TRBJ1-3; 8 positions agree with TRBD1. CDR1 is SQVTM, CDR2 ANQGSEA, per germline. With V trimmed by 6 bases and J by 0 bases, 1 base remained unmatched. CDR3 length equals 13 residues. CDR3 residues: CSVTGGSGNTIYF. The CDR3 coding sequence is TGCAGCGTCACAGGGGGCTCTGGAAACACCATATATTTT.

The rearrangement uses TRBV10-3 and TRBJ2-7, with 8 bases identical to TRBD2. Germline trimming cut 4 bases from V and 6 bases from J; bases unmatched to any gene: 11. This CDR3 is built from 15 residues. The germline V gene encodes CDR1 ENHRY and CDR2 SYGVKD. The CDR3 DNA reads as TGTGCCATCAGTGCCACAACGGGACTAGTTGCCGAGCAGTACTTC. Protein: CAISATTGLVAEQYF.

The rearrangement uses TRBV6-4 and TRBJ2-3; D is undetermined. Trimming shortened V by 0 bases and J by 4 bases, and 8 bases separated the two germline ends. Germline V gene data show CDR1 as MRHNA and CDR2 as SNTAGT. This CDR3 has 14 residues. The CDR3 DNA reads TGTGCCAGCAGTGACTCGAGCCTAGCAGATACGCAGTATTTT. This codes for CASSDSSLADTQYF.